The present T cell receptor (beta chain) was sequenced within a study of shared clonotypes between healthy human individuals (dated by TCRdb to about 2020). Broadly, across the study: The cohort included a few men and a couple of women between 18 and 49 years of age. Per donor, leukapheresis produced somewhere between about 0.94 and 9 billion PBMCs. Blood TCR repertoires of five healthy adults were deeply sequenced to estimate repertoire size and the extent of clonotype sharing between individuals. For each donor, CD4 naive and CD4 memory were each given three plates, CD8 naive was given two plates, and CD8 memory was given one plate. Different laboratories and diverse techniques were used to prepare libraries and sequence TCR repertoires, to increase sequencing depth and limit assay-specific biases.

Using the deep immunoSEQ assay, multiplex PCR amplified TCR CDR3 regions from genomic DNA. Genomic DNA extracted from each cell subset was distributed evenly over all wells of several immunoSEQ 96-well plates, and each plate served as one replicate. For sorted subsets, each replicate PCR was loaded with about 0.2 ug genomic DNA, equivalent to 30,000 to 35,000 T cell genomes. Purified libraries were quantified with a Qubit 3.0 fluorometer, sized on a Bioanalyzer 2100, and re-quantified with the KAPA Library Quantification kit. Every immunoSEQ 96-well plate was sequenced on a separate single-read 150-cycle Illumina NextSeq 550 flow cell. The authors' analysis ran thus. Because the immunoSEQ output held only junctional sequences and lacked quality scores, the filtering could not match the filtering applied to full-length reads. Sequences were annotated with PyIR, a Python wrapper for IgBLAST v1.9, using IMGT germline references to assign V/J genes and CDR3. Reads were filtered out if the reads had weak V/J assignments (E-value above 1e-6), no CDR3, stop codons, out-of-frame junctions, or ambiguous translated residues. A V3J clonotype was defined by an identical inferred V gene, J gene, and CDR3 amino acid sequence. The percentage overlap between two repertoires was calculated by dividing the number of shared unique clonotypes by the size of the smaller repertoire. Three approaches were used to assess repertoire richness: RTK rarefaction, the Chao1 estimator, and Recon v2.1 estimates of unobserved clonotypes. Generation probabilities for all TCRbeta clonotypes obtained by the gDNA method from a few donors were computed using OLGA. TCRdb's version of the immuneACCESS table is confined to in-frame rearrangements and falls short of the full clone set. An unresolved V gene accounts for under half of the shortfall where checked; the remainder is of unknown origin. The DNA gave D and trimming, while V, J and clone size come from that table. The sample yields about 580,000 clones; roughly 98% were counted once. 0.25% to 0.35% of the sample is in the top ten clones.

CD8 naive samples consisted of CD45RO-negative cells that were positively selected for CCR7, yielding a CD45RA+CCR7+ population without TemRA cells. The donors were healthy, HIV-negative adults with no recently reported acute infections or vaccinations. Every donor was a Caucasian adult living in Nashville, Tennessee, USA. After blood collection by leukapheresis, PBMCs were isolated using Ficoll-Histopaque density gradient centrifugation and then cryopreserved in the vapor phase of liquid nitrogen. Analytical flow cytometry was used to check the purity and quantity of every magnetically sorted T cell population. From each sorted fraction, genomic DNA was isolated and quantified by UV absorbance on a Nanodrop 2000c. Counted from cysteine to phenylalanine, this CDR3 has 15 amino acids. Just the 45-base CDR3 DNA is kept, in frame starting at base 1. V is clipped by 5 bases and J by 7 bases, and the sequence between their germline boundaries is 18 bases long. The germline V gene yields SGDLS for CDR1 and YYNGEE for CDR2.

The study at large found these results: Because the study included a small number of donors, the genetic and exposure-history diversity represented was limited. Across a handful of donors, 4.5% to 6.5% of naive CD4, over 3% of naive CD8, under 2.5% of memory CD4, and 0.4% of memory CD8 clonotypes were shared. Even with the large sequencing depth, rarefaction of the sorted-subset datasets indicated that sequencing was incomplete. Estimated clonotype richness was generally larger for naive than for memory subsets. Based on pairwise subsampling, the degree of clonotype sharing among donors was expected to be affected by sequencing depth. Sampling was restricted to blood, and TCR repertoires in tissue are likely to differ from TCR repertoires in blood. Higher generation probabilities were observed for clonotypes shared by all four sorted-subset donors than for non-shared clonotypes.

A note on this clone: Its antigen is currently not known. The sample holds no much larger clone one base away, and base qualities are not on file.

The receptor was derived from a man under 40 in good health. This chain joins TRBV9 to TRBJ1-4; the D gene remains uncertain. The sample taken for sequencing was naive CD8+ T cells sorted from blood. The cell subset or site label, as the study defines it: CD45RA+CCR7+. The DNA sequence is TGTGCCAGCAGTCCCTGGCGGGGAGAAAGTGAAAAACTGTTTTTT. Translated, it reads CASSPWRGESEKLFF. With the portions outside the CDR3 filled from the reference TRBV9 and TRBJ1-4 genes, the complete variable region becomes DSGVTQTPKHLITATGQRVTLRCSPRSGDLSVYWYQQSLDQGLQFLIQYYNGEERAKGNILERFSAQQFPDLHSELNLSSLELGDSALYFCASSPWRGESEKLFFGSGTQLSVL.